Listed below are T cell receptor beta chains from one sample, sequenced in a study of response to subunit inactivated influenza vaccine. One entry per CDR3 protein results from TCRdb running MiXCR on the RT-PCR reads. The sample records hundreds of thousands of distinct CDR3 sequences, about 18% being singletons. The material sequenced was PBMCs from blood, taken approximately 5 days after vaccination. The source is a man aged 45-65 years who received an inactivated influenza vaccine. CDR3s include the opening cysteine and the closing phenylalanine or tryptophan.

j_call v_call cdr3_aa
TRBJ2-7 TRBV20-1 CSARVASEQYF
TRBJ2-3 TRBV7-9 CASGTSGTDTQYF
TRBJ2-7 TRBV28 CASSSPTSTYEQYF
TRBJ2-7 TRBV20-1 CSASGRGNNEQYF
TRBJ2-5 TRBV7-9 CASSPELGTQYF
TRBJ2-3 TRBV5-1 CASSVGTSGREDTQYF
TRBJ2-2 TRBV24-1 CATSIDRELFF
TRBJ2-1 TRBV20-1 CSARGIRNEQFF
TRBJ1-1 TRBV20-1 CSATSRDRIVNTEAFF
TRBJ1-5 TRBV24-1 CAVGATGTHNQPQHF
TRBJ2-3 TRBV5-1 CASSGNSVSTDTQYF
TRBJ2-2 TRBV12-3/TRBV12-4 CASSLGLAEGTGELFF
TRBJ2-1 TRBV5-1 CASTSPPTEGVQFF
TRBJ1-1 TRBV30 CAWSRRGRVQGGAFF
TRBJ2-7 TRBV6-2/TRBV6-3 CASASGTGVYEQYF
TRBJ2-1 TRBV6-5 CASSYSTAVLGNEQFF
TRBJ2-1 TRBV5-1 CASSLARIANNEQFF
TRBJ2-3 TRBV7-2 CASSSPSGSRADTQYF
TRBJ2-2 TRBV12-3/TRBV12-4 CASSPQGLTGELFF
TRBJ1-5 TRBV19 CASSLPPGSNQPQHF
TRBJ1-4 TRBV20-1 CSARDRQGLDEKLFF
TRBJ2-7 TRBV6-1 CASRREALHEQYF
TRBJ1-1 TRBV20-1 CSAPRQLPLNTEAFF
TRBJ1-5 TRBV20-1 CSVILGAAQPQHF
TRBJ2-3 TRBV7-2 CASRRASGSGDTQYF
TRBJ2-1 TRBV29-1 CSVSSGSSSYNEQFF
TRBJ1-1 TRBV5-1 CASSLNGGAGTEAFF
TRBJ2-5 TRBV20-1 CSARERLYPETQYF
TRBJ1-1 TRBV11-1 CASSLTGGAWTEAFF
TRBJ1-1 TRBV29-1 CSVEGSQILQAFF
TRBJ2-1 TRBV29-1 CSVTPGPNNEQFF
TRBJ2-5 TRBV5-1 CASSYGRGQETQYF
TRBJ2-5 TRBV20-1 CSGPRQETQYF
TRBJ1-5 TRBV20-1 CSARASDRGNQPQHF
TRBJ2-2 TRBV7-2 CVARQGLNTGELFF
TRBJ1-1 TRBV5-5 CASSGGFSGYTEAFF
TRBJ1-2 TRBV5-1 CASSSRPGQGGDGYTF
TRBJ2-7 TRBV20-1 CSARDGAGVSYEQYF
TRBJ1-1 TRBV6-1 CASSPYTQTQGRGSTEAFF
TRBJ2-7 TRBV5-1 CASSWDRGSEQYF
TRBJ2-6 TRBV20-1 CSCRVSGANVLTF
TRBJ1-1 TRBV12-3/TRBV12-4 CASSFPGTEAYF
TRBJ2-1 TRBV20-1 CSARDRGASYNEQFF
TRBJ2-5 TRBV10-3 CAISPGTPQETQYF
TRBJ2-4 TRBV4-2 CASSQDLGAGLNIQYF
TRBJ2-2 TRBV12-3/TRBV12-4 CASCSRSRELFF